These 11 T cell receptor beta chains came from one sample sequenced in a study of regulatory T cells in long-lasting Graves disease. CDR3 regions were amplified by Arm-PCR using iRepertoire HTBI primers to build TCR beta libraries. TCRdb independently ran MiXCR on the multiplex PCR reads; one entry per CDR3 protein. Of about 500,000 distinct CDR3 sequences in the sample, around 12% are singletons; the top ten hold roughly 8.9%. Time point given: newly diagnosed GD, antithyroid drugs for less than 3 months. TCR sequences were obtained from RNA taken from PBMCs. The data also belong to a second study, concerning T cells in Graves' hyperthyroidism and ophthalmopathy.

Sample: peripheral blood mononuclear cells (PBMCs), taken at new diagnosis, from a patient treated with antithyroid drugs. The receptors were sampled from a woman under 40 with Graves disease.

This clonotype was detected only a few times. J is TRBJ1-2 and V is TRBV4-1, with a weak D call TRBD1 (5 bases). Germline V lookup: CDR1 MGHRA, CDR2 YSYEKL. CDR3 size: 18 residues. V was clipped by 2 bases and J by 6 bases, with 25 bases between them. The CDR3 region has the DNA TGCGCCAGCAGCCAACCGCTAGGGGACCTGGGCTTTGGTGATGGCTACACCTTC. Protein: CASSQPLGDLGFGDGYTF.

This clonotype was picked up many times. The chain carries TRBV11-2 and TRBJ2-7, with a possible D match to TRBD1 (5 bases). Trimming took off 1 base at V and 4 bases at J, with 11 bases between the two ends. This CDR3 contains 14 residues. The germline V gene encodes CDR1 SGHAT and CDR2 FQNNGV. The CDR3 DNA is TGTGCCAGCAGCTTAGTTAGGGGCAATTACGAGCAGTACTTC. This encodes CASSLVRGNYEQYF.

The chain uses TRBV19 and TRBJ2-6; D remains ambiguous. The germline V gene encodes CDR1 LNHDA and CDR2 SQIVND (reference sequence). Trimming removed 1 base from V and 0 bases from J, with 4 bases in between. This CDR3 contains 15 residues. In DNA form, the CDR3 reads TGTGCCAGTAGTATAGCAGTCTCTGGGGCCAACGTCCTGACTTTC. The encoded protein is CASSIAVSGANVLTF.

The J gene is TRBJ2-1, the V gene TRBV29-1; 7 bases align to TRBD2. The CDR3 totals 15 residues. V gave up 3 bases and J gave up 3 bases; unmatched junction bases: 8. Germline-derived CDR1 and CDR2 are SQVTM and ANQGSEA. Written as DNA, the CDR3 is TGCAGCGTTGATGGTGGGGAGGGCCGCTACAATGAGCAGTTCTTC. Amino acid sequence: CSVDGGEGRYNEQFF.

This clonotype was seen repeatedly, ten times or more. The chain couples TRBV11-3 to TRBJ1-1, with no clear D. The V end was cut by 2 bases, the J end by 0 bases, with 10 bases between. Germline V gene lookup returns CDR1 SGHNT and CDR2 YENEEA. This CDR3 has 15 amino acids. CDR3 sequence: CASSLYYSLNTEAFF. The CDR3 nucleotides read TGTGCCAGCAGCTTATATTACAGTCTGAACACTGAAGCTTTCTTT.

This clonotype was seen at least ten times. The gene calls are TRBV28 and TRBJ2-7, with 9 bases that match TRBD1. CDR1 and CDR2 from the germline V gene are MDHEN and SYDVKM. Trimming at V came to 6 bases and at J to 5 bases, leaving 11 bases not matched to a gene. The CDR3 runs to 15 residues. The CDR3 region is CASSHPGQGPNEQYF. Written as DNA, the CDR3 is TGTGCCAGCAGCCACCCGGGACAGGGTCCCAACGAGCAGTACTTC.

This clonotype was counted ten times or more. The chain is built from TRBV11-2 and TRBJ1-4; D gene unclear. This CDR3 spans 16 amino acids. Germline V lookup: CDR1 SGHAT, CDR2 FQNNGV. Trimming cost V 1 base and J 4 bases, with 13 bases left between them. The CDR3 here is CASSLVHGNINEKLFF. The CDR3 region has the DNA TGTGCCAGCAGCTTAGTGCACGGGAACATTAATGAAAAACTGTTTTTT.

The sample holds a few counts of this clonotype. The V call is TRBV28, the J call TRBJ2-1; TRBD2 is a possible D gene (6 bases). The CDR3 is 15 amino acids. Germline V lookup: CDR1 MDHEN, CDR2 SYDVKM. V gave up 4 bases and J gave up 5 bases, with 15 bases separating them. The CDR3 DNA reads TGTGCCAGCAGTTCAATGCGGACTATTGACAATGAGCAGTTCTTC. This translates into CASSSMRTIDNEQFF.

This clonotype was observed at least ten times. This chain joins TRBV12-5 and TRBJ2-1, with TRBD2 matching over 7 bases. Unmatched junction bases numbered 7, after V lost 9 bases and J lost 2 bases. CDR1 is LGHNT, CDR2 FRNRAP, per germline. This CDR3 has 14 residues. This chain's CDR3 is CASASREAYNEQFF. The CDR3 DNA is TGTGCTAGCGCGTCCCGGGAGGCCTACAATGAGCAGTTCTTC. Looking up the rest from reference TRBV12-5 and TRBJ2-1 gives the full variable domain: DARVTQTPRHKVTEMGQEVTMRCQPILGHNTVFWYRQTMMQGLELLAYFRNRAPLDDSGMPKDRFSAEMPDATLATLKIQPSEPRDSAVYFCASASREAYNEQFFGPGTRLTVL.

The sample holds a few counts of this clonotype. It may be a read error: a sequence one base away is much more abundant. The rearrangement joins TRBV9 to TRBJ2-5, with 10 bases matching TRBD2. CDR1 is SGDLS, CDR2 YYNGEE, per germline. The CDR3 sequence is 17 residues long. The CDR3 bases are TGTGCCAGCAGCGTAGCTGACCTAGCGGGAGAGCAAGCGACCCAGTACTTC. It specifies CASSVADLAGEQATQYF.

This clonotype was seen a few times. The CDR3 bases are TGCAGCGTGGTTGGACAGTCCACCGAGGGATCCTACGAGCAGTACTTC. It encodes CSVVGQSTEGSYEQYF. The gene calls are TRBV29-1 and TRBJ2-7; TRBD1 is a possible D gene (6 bases). This CDR3 is 16 amino acids long. V gave up 6 bases and J gave up 1 base, with 22 bases separating them. The germline gives CDR1 SQVTM, CDR2 ANQGSEA.